Following are 2 T cell receptor beta chains from one sample sequenced in a study of T cell changes during pregnancy in multiple sclerosis. Clones were sequenced by immunoSEQ multiplex PCR, and TCRdb holds only the in-frame ones, with some missing. The sample has approximately 69,000 clones; approximately 92% are singletons. The sequenced sample was peripheral blood, obtained in the second trimester of pregnancy. These receptors all come from a female donor in good health, enrolled as a control in a pregnancy study.

V usage is TRBV5-4 and J usage is TRBJ1-2; TRBD1 matches at 8 bases. Trimming took 1 base from V and 4 from J; bases not matched to a gene: 3. The CDR3 is 14 amino acids. CDR1 is SGHNT and CDR2 is YYREEE in the germline V gene (reference sequence). CDR3 sequence (DNA): TGTGCCAGCAGCTTGTGGGACAGGTCCTATGGCTACACCTTC. This encodes CASSLWDRSYGYTF. The full variable domain, with the rest looked up from reference TRBV5-4 and TRBJ1-2, is ETGVTQSPTHLIKTRGQQVTLRCSSQSGHNTVSWYQQALGQGPQFIFQYYREEENGRGNFPPRFSGLQFPNYSSELNVNALELDDSALYLCASSLWDRSYGYTFGSGTRLTVV.

The V and J genes are TRBV2 and TRBJ2-5; 7 bases align to TRBD1. Germline V gene lookup returns CDR1 SNHLY and CDR2 FYNNEI. V gave up 7 bases and J gave up 4 bases; unmatched junction bases: 6. This CDR3 is built from 13 residues. DNA of the CDR3: TGTGCCAGCAAGGGACAGATACTAGAGACCCAGTACTTC. Its protein is CASKGQILETQYF.